This is a list of T cell receptor beta chains from one sample in a study of OX40 agonist ivuxolimab in advanced cancers. Sequencing was performed with immunoSEQ multiplex PCR; in TCRdb, only in-frame clones are kept and a portion is missing. The table lists roughly 80,000 clones, 85% to 95% of them singletons. The source material was CD4+ or CD8+ T cells sorted from blood, sampled in a trial of the OX40 agonist ivuxolimab. The origin of the receptors is an adult with an advanced solid tumor such as melanoma, head and neck, liver or kidney cancer. Both conserved end residues are part of each CDR3. Each record gives: D gene, J gene, V gene, clone size, CDR3 protein, CDR3 DNA. D genes are given only for firm matches. Size is stated for part of the rows, as once, few or many counts, or as a class when the clone is expanded.

NA | TRBJ1-2 | TRBV6-5 | few | CASSLDSNYGYTF | TGTGCCAGCAGCCTGGACAGTAACTATGGCTACACCTTC
NA | TRBJ2-2 | TRBV7-9 | NA | CASSLLRGSNTGELFF | TGTGCCAGCAGCTTACTAAGAGGATCCAACACCGGGGAGCTGTTTTTT
TRBD2 | TRBJ2-1 | TRBV7-9 | NA | CASSPTSGRHNEQFF | TGTGCCAGCAGCCCGACTAGCGGGAGGCACAATGAGCAGTTCTTC
NA | TRBJ2-2 | TRBV9 | NA | CASSTRGAGELFF | TGTGCCAGCAGCACCAGAGGGGCCGGGGAGCTGTTTTTT
TRBD2 | TRBJ2-4 | TRBV15 | NA | CATSRDFGGTGAKNIQYF | TGTGCCACCAGCAGAGACTTCGGGGGGACCGGAGCCAAAAACATTCAGTACTTC
NA | TRBJ2-6 | TRBV7-2 | NA | CASSPLRILPSGANVLTF | TGTGCCAGCAGCCCTTTGCGCATACTTCCCTCTGGGGCCAACGTCCTGACTTTC
NA | TRBJ1-4 | TRBV9 | once | CASSPKEGRLNEKLFF | TGTGCCAGCAGCCCGAAGGAAGGGCGACTCAATGAAAAACTGTTTTTT
NA | TRBJ2-2 | TRBV15 | NA | CATSREPGFGELFF | TGTGCCACCAGCAGAGAACCGGGGTTCGGGGAGCTGTTTTTT
NA | TRBJ1-5 | TRBV19 | once | CASSIVGRNQPQHF | TGTGCCAGTAGTATAGTGGGCCGTAATCAGCCCCAGCATTTT
TRBD1 | TRBJ2-2 | TRBV5-5 | NA | CASTPQGATGELFF | TGTGCCAGCACCCCACAGGGGGCCACCGGGGAGCTGTTTTTT
NA | TRBJ1-1 | TRBV6-4 | NA | CAFGRVSPLEYTEAFF | TGTGCCTTTGGAAGGGTCTCTCCCTTAGAGTACACTGAAGCTTTCTTT
TRBD2 | TRBJ2-5 | TRBV15 | NA | CATSRDSGLAAQETQYF | TGTGCCACCAGCAGAGATAGCGGGCTAGCGGCTCAAGAGACCCAGTACTTC
TRBD2 | TRBJ2-1 | TRBV12-5 | NA | CASGAGTSGDNEQFF | TGTGCTAGTGGTGCCGGGACTAGCGGCGACAATGAGCAGTTCTTC
NA | TRBJ1-2 | TRBV7-2 | NA | CASSLYEGHNYGYTF | TGTGCCAGCAGCTTATATGAGGGACATAACTATGGCTACACCTTC
TRBD2 | TRBJ2-1 | TRBV7-2 | NA | CASSPTYIAGNEQFF | TGTGCCAGCAGCCCCACTTACATAGCGGGAAATGAGCAGTTCTTC
NA | TRBJ2-7 | TRBV21-1 | NA | CASSLTSGRTEQYF | TGTGCCAGCAGCTTGACTAGCGGGAGAACCGAGCAGTACTTC
NA | TRBJ1-5 | TRBV6-5 | NA | CASSPIHNQPQHF | TGTGCCAGCAGCCCGATTCACAATCAGCCCCAGCATTTT
TRBD1 | TRBJ2-5 | TRBV6-5 | NA | CASSYSATGALETQYF | TGTGCCAGCAGTTACTCCGCGACAGGGGCTCTTGAGACCCAGTACTTC
NA | TRBJ1-5 | TRBV7-3 | NA | CASSLTRTAQPQHF | TGTGCCAGCAGCTTAACGAGGACAGCACAGCCCCAGCATTTT
NA | TRBJ2-2 | TRBV27 | NA | CASRLRNTGELFF | TGTGCCAGCCGCCTCAGAAACACCGGGGAGCTGTTTTTT
NA | TRBJ2-7 | TRBV18 | NA | CASSPGRGAFYEQYF | TGTGCCAGCTCACCGGGCAGGGGGGCATTCTACGAGCAGTACTTC
TRBD1 | TRBJ1-1 | TRBV2 | NA | CASSASGQSEAFF | TGTGCCAGCAGTGCCTCGGGACAGTCTGAAGCTTTCTTT
NA | TRBJ2-3 | TRBV9 | NA | CASSVETPPNSRGAQYF | TGTGCCAGCAGCGTAGAGACTCCCCCTAATAGTCGGGGTGCGCAGTATTTT
NA | TRBJ2-3 | TRBV5-1 | NA | CASSLAQDTDTQYF | TGCGCCAGCAGCTTGGCACAGGACACAGATACGCAGTATTTT
NA | TRBJ2-5 | TRBV18 | NA | CASSGQFQETQYF | TGTGCCAGCTCAGGACAGTTTCAAGAGACCCAGTACTTC
TRBD2 | TRBJ2-7 | TRBV5-1 | NA | CASNRRPGGDEQYF | TGCGCCAGCAACAGACGGCCGGGAGGTGACGAGCAGTACTTC
TRBD1 | TRBJ1-5 | TRBV19 | NA | CASSLKTGQGQPQHF | TGTGCCAGTAGTCTAAAGACAGGGCAGGGTCAGCCCCAGCATTTT
NA | TRBJ2-7 | TRBV18 | NA | CASSPEGGYEQYF | TGTGCCAGCTCACCCGAGGGGGGGTACGAGCAGTACTTC
TRBD2 | TRBJ2-1 | TRBV14 | NA | CASSRGLAGGNEQFF | TGTGCCAGCAGCCGTGGACTAGCGGGAGGGAATGAGCAGTTCTTC
NA | TRBJ2-3 | TRBV28 | NA | CASLEGLMYSTDTQYF | TGTGCCAGCCTAGAGGGGTTGATGTATAGCACAGATACGCAGTATTTT
NA | TRBJ2-2 | TRBV9 | NA | CASSPWEGVSTGELFF | TGTGCCAGCAGCCCCTGGGAGGGGGTGAGCACCGGGGAGCTGTTTTTT
NA | TRBJ2-3 | TRBV28 | NA | CASSVRFLTQYF | TGTGCCAGCAGTGTCCGATTTTTGACGCAGTATTTT
NA | TRBJ2-1 | TRBV4-3 | once | CASSQHSWGAGDNEQFF | TGCGCCAGCAGCCAACATTCCTGGGGGGCGGGAGACAATGAGCAGTTCTTC
NA | TRBJ2-3 | TRBV21-1 | NA | CASSKDSTDTQYF | TGTGCCAGCAGCAAGGACTCGACAGATACGCAGTATTTT
TRBD2 | TRBJ2-3 | TRBV7-2 | NA | CASSLSSGSDTQYF | TGTGCCAGCAGCTTGTCTAGCGGGAGTGATACGCAGTATTTT
NA | TRBJ1-1 | TRBV28 | NA | CASSLSNRVANTEAFF | TGTGCCAGCAGTTTATCAAACAGGGTTGCGAACACTGAAGCTTTCTTT
TRBD1 | TRBJ2-7 | TRBV11-1 | NA | CASSLPGQALEGREQYF | TGTGCCAGCAGCTTACCGGGACAGGCCTTGGAAGGTCGGGAGCAGTACTTC
NA | TRBJ2-1 | TRBV7-2 | NA | CASSLSYSLMYNEQFF | TGTGCCAGCAGCTTATCGTACAGCTTAATGTACAATGAGCAGTTCTTC
TRBD1 | TRBJ1-2 | TRBV28 | NA | CASRPEGAGQGAGFNGYTF | TGTGCCAGCAGACCTGAAGGGGCAGGCCAGGGGGCAGGTTTTAATGGCTACACCTTC
NA | TRBJ1-5 | TRBV16 | NA | CASSRITSNQPQHF | TGTGCCAGCAGCCGGATCACGAGCAATCAGCCCCAGCATTTT
NA | TRBJ2-7 | TRBV12-1 | NA | CASSVRTGWEQYF | TGTGCCAGCAGCGTAAGGACAGGGTGGGAGCAGTACTTC
NA | TRBJ2-3 | TRBV6-1 | NA | CASSEGVARDTQYF | TGTGCCAGCAGTGAAGGGGTAGCAAGGGATACGCAGTATTTT
NA | TRBJ1-1 | TRBV11-2 | NA | CASRYSDTSNTEAFF | TGTGCCAGCAGATATTCGGACACCTCCAACACTGAAGCTTTCTTT
NA | TRBJ2-7 | TRBV2 | NA | CASISVTRTRMQYF | TGTGCCAGCATCTCAGTCACTCGTACGAGGATGCAGTACTTC
TRBD1 | TRBJ1-5 | TRBV27 | NA | CASRGTTGSDQPQHF | TGTGCCAGCAGGGGGACGACAGGGTCGGATCAGCCCCAGCATTTT
NA | TRBJ1-5 | TRBV7-4 | NA | CASSLATQDSNQPQHF | TGTGCCAGCAGCTTAGCAACGCAGGATAGCAATCAGCCCCAGCATTTT
TRBD1 | TRBJ2-2 | TRBV6-1 | NA | CAIRTGGLRDGELFF | TGTGCCATTCGGACAGGGGGCTTGAGGGACGGGGAGCTGTTTTTT
TRBD2 | TRBJ2-7 | TRBV5-1 | NA | CASSLREARGEQYF | TGCGCCAGCAGCCTGCGGGAGGCGAGGGGCGAGCAGTACTTC
NA | TRBJ2-1 | TRBV5-6 | NA | CASSEQWGPIINEQFF | TGTGCCAGCAGCGAACAATGGGGGCCTATAATAAATGAGCAGTTCTTC
NA | TRBJ2-2 | TRBV7-9 | NA | CASSPPPRGKRSHTGELFF | TGTGCCAGCAGCCCACCCCCTAGGGGGAAAAGGAGCCACACCGGGGAGCTGTTTTTT
TRBD2 | TRBJ2-5 | TRBV23-1 | NA | CASSQSRTSEETQYF | TGCGCCAGCAGTCAATCTAGGACTAGCGAAGAGACCCAGTACTTC
NA | TRBJ1-1 | TRBV7-2 | NA | CASSLHMNTEAFF | TGTGCCAGCAGCTTGCACATGAACACTGAAGCTTTCTTT
NA | TRBJ2-1 | TRBV12-2 | NA | CASRLVPGTGQFF | TGTGCAAGTCGCTTAGTTCCCGGGACAGGGCAGTTCTTC
TRBD2 | TRBJ2-2 | TRBV19 | NA | CASRSGANTGELFF | TGTGCCTCTCGAAGCGGGGCGAACACCGGGGAGCTGTTTTTT
TRBD1 | TRBJ2-7 | TRBV9 | NA | CASSKGQGGYEQYF | TGTGCCAGCAGCAAGGGACAGGGGGGCTACGAGCAGTACTTC
TRBD2 | TRBJ2-7 | TRBV10-3 | NA | CAISSGSSYEQYF | TGTGCCATCAGTAGCGGGAGCTCCTACGAGCAGTACTTC
NA | TRBJ1-1 | TRBV5-8 | NA | CAPSRGAEAFF | TGTGCCCCCTCTCGGGGAGCTGAAGCTTTCTTT